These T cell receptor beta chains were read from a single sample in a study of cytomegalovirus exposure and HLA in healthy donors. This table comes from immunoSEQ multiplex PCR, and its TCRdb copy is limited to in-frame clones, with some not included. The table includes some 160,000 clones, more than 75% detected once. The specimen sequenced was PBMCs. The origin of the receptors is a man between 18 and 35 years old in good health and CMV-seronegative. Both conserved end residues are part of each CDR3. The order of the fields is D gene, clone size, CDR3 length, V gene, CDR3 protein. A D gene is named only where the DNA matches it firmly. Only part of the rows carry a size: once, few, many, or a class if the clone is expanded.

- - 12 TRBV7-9 CASTLGGYGYTF
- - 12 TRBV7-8 CASSLDGNGYTF
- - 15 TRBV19 CASSSSGATNEKLFF
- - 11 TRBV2 CASRENYEQYF
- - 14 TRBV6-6 CASTRNGGTETQYF
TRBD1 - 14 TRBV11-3 CASSSGQGADTQYF
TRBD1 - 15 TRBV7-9 CASSSGTGSSYEQYF
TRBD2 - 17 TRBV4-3 CASSQGLAGTVTDTQYF
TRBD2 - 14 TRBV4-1 CASSEAGGYNEQFF
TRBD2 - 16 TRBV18 CASSWSRKGGQETQYF
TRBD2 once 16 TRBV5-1 CASSLGLAPSYNEQFF
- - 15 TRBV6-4 CASRAPGQLDYGYTF
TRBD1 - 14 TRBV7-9 CASSWDRVSGELFF
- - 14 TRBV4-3 CASSQEQGNTEAFF
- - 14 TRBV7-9 CASSPQFMNTEAFF
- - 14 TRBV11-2 CASSPPYRYNEQFF
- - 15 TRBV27 CASSLGAYGNQPQHF
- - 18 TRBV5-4 CASSSSVPWSPRYNEQFF
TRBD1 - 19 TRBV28 CASSTGQGGFVLGKNIQYF
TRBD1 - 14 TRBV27 CASSLGQGAGEQFF
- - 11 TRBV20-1 CSASPSYEQYF
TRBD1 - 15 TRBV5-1 CASSTGTGWNTEAFF
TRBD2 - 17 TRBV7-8 CASSLGTSGTYSYEQYF
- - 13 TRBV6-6 CASSLAEPYEQYF
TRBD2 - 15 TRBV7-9 CASSRGLVNTGELFF